The clone carrying this T cell receptor (beta chain) has more than one count but fewer than ten. Its antigen is not identified. Researchers used the Oncomine TCR Beta short-read assay to sequence DNA from cultured CD4+ T cells. A single record per CDR3 protein comes from TCRdb applying MiXCR to the PCR reads. The data hold approximately 15,000 distinct CDR3 sequences, with approximately 45% observed a single time. The CDR3 is made up of 17 amino acids. V was pared by 0 bases and J by 1 base, with 5 bases of the junction left unmatched. Per germline, CDR1 DFQATT and CDR2 SNEGSKA (reference sequence). This specimen belongs to a study of vaccination and CD4 T cells after COVID-19. In the study overall: Overlapping spike peptides from SARS-CoV-2, HCoV-NL63, HCoV-OC43 and HCoV-229E served to stimulate the cells. In the control cultures, a CEFX pool, an HIV-1 Nef pool, or no peptide was supplied.

Sample treatment: roughly nine-day PBMC culture with coronavirus spike peptide pools or control peptides (ViraFEST assay). This sequence was found in a human donor who had recovered from COVID-19. The source was CD4+ T cells from blood, cultured in vitro, collected before SARS-CoV-2 vaccination. The rearrangement links TRBV20-1 to TRBJ2-1; TRBD2 matches 11 bases. The CDR3 loop is CSARDSSGRSSYNEQFF. CDR3 nucleotides: TGCAGTGCTAGAGATTCTAGCGGGAGGAGTTCCTACAATGAGCAGTTCTTC.